Listed here are 24 T cell receptor beta chains from one sample, sequenced in a study of cytomegalovirus exposure and HLA in healthy donors. Vbeta (60) and Jbeta (13) primers were used in the PCR. Sequenced by immunoSEQ multiplex PCR; TCRdb stores in-frame clones only, minus some. The sample consists of around 100,000 clones, just under 80% of them appearing once. The source material was PBMCs. These receptors all stem from a male donor in good health and CMV-seropositive.

This chain joins TRBV29-1 and TRBJ2-7, with D tentatively TRBD1 (6 bases). Germline CDR1 reads SQVTM; CDR2 reads ANQGSEA. Trimming took 5 bases from V and 0 from J, leaving 11 bases between them. The CDR3 is made up of 13 amino acids. The CDR3 coding sequence is TGCAGCGTTACAGGGCCGAGCTCCTACGAGCAGTACTTC. This gives the protein CSVTGPSSYEQYF.

The sample holds a few counts of this clone. The genes are TRBV19 and TRBJ2-7; perhaps TRBD2 as D (6 bases). Germline-derived CDR1 and CDR2 are LNHDA and SQIVND (reference sequence). The V and J ends lost 8 bases and 1 base respectively, with 18 bases between them. The CDR3 contains 15 residues. The CDR3 DNA sequence: TGTGCCAGTTCCGAGGGGATAGCGGCTTCCTACGAGCAGTACTTC. Translation: CASSEGIAASYEQYF.

This chain joins TRBV14 and TRBJ2-1; D is undetermined. The CDR3 is 15 amino acids. Trimming shortened V by 0 bases and J by 5 bases, and 11 bases separated the two germline ends. Germline V lookup: CDR1 SGHDN, CDR2 FVKESK. CDR3 sequence (DNA): TGTGCCAGCAGCCAAGACGGTAGAAGAAACAATGAGCAGTTCTTC. This gives the protein CASSQDGRRNNEQFF.

This clone was recorded a few times. The chain combines TRBV6-5 with TRBJ1-3; D unclear. The CDR3 has 14 residues. The germline V gene encodes CDR1 MNHEY and CDR2 SVGAGI. Trimming removed 4 bases from V and 2 bases from J, with 9 bases in between. CDR3 DNA sequence: TGTGCCAGCAGTTCCGACATAACTGGAAACACCATATATTTT. Its translation is CASSSDITGNTIYF.

This chain uses TRBV7-8 with TRBJ1-3; 7 bases are a match to TRBD1. J gave up 3 bases and V 1 base, and 3 bases lay outside the gene matches. Germline V gene lookup returns CDR1 SGHVS and CDR2 FQNEAQ. CDR3 length: 15 amino acids. In nucleotides, the CDR3 is TGTGCCAGCAGCTTAGAGGGGGCTATTGGAAACACCATATATTTT. Encoded protein: CASSLEGAIGNTIYF.

The gene calls are TRBV27 and TRBJ2-7; TRBD1 aligns across 9 bases. Germline CDR1 is MNHEY and CDR2 is SMNVEV (reference sequence). Germline trimming cut 3 bases from V and 4 bases from J; bases unmatched to any gene: 4. CDR3 length: 14 amino acids. Here the CDR3 reads CASSLGTGYYEQYF. The CDR3 DNA follows: TGTGCCAGCAGTTTGGGGACAGGGTATTACGAGCAGTACTTC.

This clone has just one count. The chain links TRBV4-1 to TRBJ2-3; maybe TRBD2 (5 bases). Germline values: CDR1 MGHRA, CDR2 YSYEKL. The V end was cut by 0 bases, the J end by 5 bases, with 12 bases between. This CDR3 is built from 15 residues. This CDR3 reads CASSQERARKDTQYF. CDR3 coding DNA: TGCGCCAGCAGCCAAGAGCGGGCCCGAAAAGATACGCAGTATTTT.

This clone was detected a few times. The J gene is TRBJ2-7, the V gene TRBV2; 8 nucleotides match TRBD2. The V gene's germline CDR1 is SNHLY and CDR2 FYNNEI. V gave up 3 bases and J gave up 4 bases; unmatched junction bases: 11. This CDR3 region has 16 residues. The CDR3: CASSEVAGNLPYEQYF. In DNA form, the CDR3 reads TGTGCCAGCAGTGAGGTAGCGGGGAACCTACCTTACGAGCAGTACTTC.

This clone was observed a single time. This chain connects TRBV20-1 to TRBJ1-1; unclear D gene. The V gene's germline CDR1 is DFQATT and CDR2 SNEGSKA (reference sequence). V lost 4 bases and J 4 bases, leaving 7 bases between the germline ends. This CDR3 comprises 11 residues. In DNA form, the CDR3 reads TGCAGTGCTAAAAGCGGCACTGAAGCTTTCTTT. Its protein product is CSAKSGTEAFF.

CDR3 nucleotides: TGTGCCTGGATCGACCCGGGACTAGCGGGGAGAAAGACCCAGTACTTC. Amino acids: CAWIDPGLAGRKTQYF. V is TRBV30 and J is TRBJ2-5; the match to TRBD2 covers 13 bases. This CDR3 is 16 amino acids long. Per the germline V gene, CDR1 is GTSNPN and CDR2 is SVGIG (reference sequence). The trim removed 4 bases at V and 6 bases at J, leaving 11 bases unmatched.

This clone appeared a few times. The gene calls are TRBV6-1 and TRBJ1-4; 9 bases are shared with TRBD1. This CDR3 is 14 amino acids long. After removal of 8 bases from V and 2 bases from J, the junction contained 3 bases not matched to a gene. The germline V gene has CDR1 MNHNS and CDR2 SASEGT. The chain's CDR3 is CASWDRATNEKLFF. The CDR3 region has the DNA TGTGCCAGCTGGGACAGGGCTACTAATGAAAAACTGTTTTTT.

This chain links TRBV30 with TRBJ1-1; maybe TRBD1 (5 bases). The CDR3 spans 12 residues. The germline V gene has CDR1 GTSNPN and CDR2 SVGIG (reference sequence). V was clipped by 5 bases and J by 1 base, with 8 bases between them. The CDR3 DNA reads TGTGCCTGGGCCCAGGGGAACACTGAAGCTTTCTTT. Its translation is CAWAQGNTEAFF.

The V gene is TRBV5-6, the J gene TRBJ2-7, with 11 bases matching TRBD2. The length of the CDR3 is 18 residues. Losses at the gene ends were 3 bases for V and 7 bases for J; bases not matched to a gene: 18. CDR1 is SGHDT, CDR2 YYEEEE, per germline. The CDR3 is CASSWLGGPSGGSKEQYF. CDR3 nucleotides: TGTGCCAGCAGCTGGCTGGGGGGTCCTAGCGGGGGGTCAAAAGAGCAGTACTTC.

This rearrangement joins TRBV9 to TRBJ2-1, with 7 bases aligning to TRBD2. The CDR3 consists of 13 residues. Germline V CDR1 and CDR2: SGDLS, YYNGEE. V gave up 3 bases and J gave up 8 bases; unmatched junction bases: 5. The CDR3 DNA sequence: TGTGCCAGCAGCGGAGGGGAGGGGTATGAGCAGTTCTTC. Translated, it gives CASSGGEGYEQFF.

The genes are TRBV5-5 and TRBJ1-4; weak D call: TRBD1 (6 bases). This CDR3 comprises 15 residues. Trimming shortened V by 7 bases and J by 5 bases, and 18 bases separated the two germline ends. Per the germline V gene, CDR1 is SGHKS and CDR2 is YYEKEE (reference sequence). The CDR3 DNA reads as TGTGCCAGCTCCCTCCGAGAGGGGGTGAATGAAAAACTGTTTTTT. Encoded protein: CASSLREGVNEKLFF.

The chain links TRBV29-1 to TRBJ2-7; 7 positions agree with TRBD1. V shed 6 bases, J shed 6 bases, and the junction held 5 bases outside the gene matches. Per germline, CDR1 SQVTM and CDR2 ANQGSEA. The CDR3 length is 11 residues. The CDR3 sequence is CSVLSGGEQYF. As DNA, the CDR3 is TGCAGCGTCCTATCAGGGGGCGAGCAGTACTTC.

This chain uses TRBV19 with TRBJ1-1; D call uncertain. V dropped 7 bases and J dropped 0 bases, with 15 bases sitting between them. The CDR3 has 15 residues. Germline V gives CDR1 LNHDA, CDR2 SQIVND (reference sequence). The CDR3 spells CASNHPSLMNTEAFF. The CDR3 DNA reads as TGTGCCAGTAACCACCCGTCCCTAATGAACACTGAAGCTTTCTTT.

The chain carries TRBV19 and TRBJ2-2; D not resolved. The CDR3 is 12 residues long. V lost 5 bases to trimming and J lost 5 bases, with 6 bases between them. CDR1 and CDR2 (germline): LNHDA, SQIVND (reference sequence). CDR3 DNA sequence: TGTGCCAGTAGTGACTTGACCGGGGAGCTGTTTTTT. Protein: CASSDLTGELFF.

This clone was observed a single time. The V call is TRBV29-1, the J call TRBJ2-3, with TRBD2 matching 7 bases. The germline gives CDR1 SQVTM, CDR2 ANQGSEA. This CDR3 region has 12 residues. The junction had 6 bases not matched to a gene; V was cut back by 7 bases and J by 5 bases. The CDR3 is CSALTSLDTQYF. In DNA, the CDR3 is TGCAGCGCCCTGACTAGCTTAGATACGCAGTATTTT.

V and J are TRBV19 and TRBJ2-2, with a tentative D call TRBD2 (5 bases). Looked up from germline, CDR1 is LNHDA and CDR2 is SQIVND (reference sequence). Trimming took 10 bases from V and 3 from J, leaving 18 bases between them. This CDR3 has 15 residues. The DNA for the CDR3 is TGTGCCACTCGACGTCAGGACTTGTACACCGGGGAGCTGTTTTTT. It translates to CATRRQDLYTGELFF.

Concerning this clone itself: One end of the junction does not line up with germline, which may come from a read error. The same CDR3 also results from other DNA sequences found in this sample. The J gene is TRBJ1-5, the V gene TRBV19; D may be TRBD1 (5 bases). Germline CDR1 LNHDA, CDR2 SQIVND (reference sequence). The CDR3 has 16 residues. The CDR3 DNA reads as TGTGCCAGTAGTATTCCCGTTCCTCAGGGCTCTCAGCCCCAACATTTT. Translation gives CASSIPVPQGSQPQHF.

The genes are TRBV30 and TRBJ2-3, with 7 bases that match TRBD2. J gave up 8 bases and V 2 bases, and 10 bases lay outside the gene matches. Germline-derived CDR1 and CDR2 are GTSNPN and SVGIG (reference sequence). The CDR3 totals 14 residues. The CDR3 here is CAWSPPGRDRTQYF. Written as DNA, the CDR3 is TGTGCCTGGAGTCCGCCGGGGAGGGATCGTACGCAGTATTTT.

There are a few counts of this clone. The chain links TRBV7-6 to TRBJ2-6, with D perhaps matching TRBD1 (6 bases). Germline V gene sequence: CDR1 SGHVS, CDR2 FNYEAQ. The germline V and J ends were trimmed by 5 bases and 0 bases, with 14 bases remaining between them. CDR3 size: 17 residues. DNA of the CDR3: TGTGCCAGCAGCACTCGTGGACAGAGCTCTGGGGCCAACGTCCTGACTTTC. This codes for CASSTRGQSSGANVLTF.

This chain links TRBV14 with TRBJ2-1, with D possibly TRBD2 on 5 matching bases. The CDR3 runs to 16 residues. V gave up 0 bases and J gave up 4 bases, with 13 bases separating them. Germline values: CDR1 SGHDN, CDR2 FVKESK. The CDR3 nucleotides are TGTGCCAGCAGCCAAGAAGGGTGGGGAGCGTACAATGAGCAGTTCTTC. It encodes CASSQEGWGAYNEQFF.